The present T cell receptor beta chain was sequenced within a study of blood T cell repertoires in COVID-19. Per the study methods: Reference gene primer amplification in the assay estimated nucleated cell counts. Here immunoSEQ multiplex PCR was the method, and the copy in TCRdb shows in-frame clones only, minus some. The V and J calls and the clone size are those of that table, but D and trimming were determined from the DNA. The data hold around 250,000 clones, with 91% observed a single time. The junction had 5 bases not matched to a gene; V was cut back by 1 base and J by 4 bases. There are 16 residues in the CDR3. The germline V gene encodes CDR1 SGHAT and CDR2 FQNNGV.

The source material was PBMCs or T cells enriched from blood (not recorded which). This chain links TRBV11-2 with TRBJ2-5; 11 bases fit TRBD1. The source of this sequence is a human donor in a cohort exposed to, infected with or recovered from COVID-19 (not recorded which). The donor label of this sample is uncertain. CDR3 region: CASSLAMDRGRETQYF. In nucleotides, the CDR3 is TGTGCCAGCAGCTTAGCGATGGACAGGGGGCGAGAGACCCAGTACTTC.